A selection of T cell receptor beta chains follows, all from one sample in a study of OX40 agonist ivuxolimab in advanced cancers. Using immunoSEQ multiplex PCR, the repertoire was profiled, and TCRdb retains in-frame clones only, with some absent. The data show approximately 89,000 clones, approximately 91% seen once. The sample was CD4+ or CD8+ T cells sorted from blood, taken in a trial of the OX40 agonist ivuxolimab. These receptors were taken from an adult with an advanced solid tumor such as melanoma, head and neck, liver or kidney cancer. Both conserved end residues are part of each CDR3. The D gene is left open where the match is weak. Clone sizes are given selectively: once, few, many, or a class where the clone is expanded.

size	D	V	J	CDR3	DNA
-	TRBD1	TRBV7-9	TRBJ1-1	CASSDPGQSEAFF	TGTGCCAGCAGCGATCCGGGACAGAGTGAAGCTTTCTTT
few	TRBD1	TRBV19	TRBJ1-5	CASSISGQGLYQPQHF	TGTGCCAGTAGTATCTCCGGACAGGGTCTCTATCAGCCCCAGCATTTT
-	-	TRBV4-3	TRBJ2-1	CASSRDTYSYNEQFF	TGCGCCAGCAGCCGGGACACCTACTCCTACAATGAGCAGTTCTTC
-	-	TRBV5-4	TRBJ1-1	CASSFGQKTEAFF	TGTGCCAGCAGCTTCGGACAGAAGACTGAAGCTTTCTTT
-	-	TRBV5-1	TRBJ1-2	CASSLYETGSNYGYTF	TGCGCCAGCAGCTTATACGAGACAGGATCTAACTATGGCTACACCTTC
-	-	TRBV7-2	TRBJ2-7	CASSLTWDVTYEQYF	TGTGCCAGCAGCCTAACGTGGGACGTCACCTACGAGCAGTACTTC
-	-	TRBV9	TRBJ1-1	CASSVLGGGNTEAFF	TGTGCCAGCAGCGTGCTTGGGGGCGGGAACACTGAAGCTTTCTTT
-	-	TRBV5-1	TRBJ2-1	CASSLEAISYNEQFF	TGCGCCAGCAGCTTGGAAGCGATCTCCTACAATGAGCAGTTCTTC
-	TRBD1	TRBV27	TRBJ1-5	CASSLVGQGNQPQHF	TGTGCCAGCAGTTTAGTCGGACAGGGGAATCAGCCCCAGCATTTT
-	-	TRBV5-1	TRBJ1-4	CASSFSGTWDEKLFF	TGCGCCAGCAGCTTTTCTGGGACTTGGGATGAAAAACTGTTTTTT
-	TRBD2	TRBV27	TRBJ2-1	CASSSRTSWSSYNEQFF	TGTGCCAGCAGTTCTAGGACTAGCTGGAGCTCCTACAATGAGCAGTTCTTC